Each of the 3 T cell receptor beta chains below was sequenced from the same sample in a study of shared clonotypes between healthy human individuals. Libraries were prepared by immunoSEQ multiplex PCR; TCRdb keeps only in-frame clonotypes and omits some of them. Of millions of clones listed, roughly 92% were seen once; the top ten hold 0.14%. Sequences were obtained from naive CD4+ T cells sorted from blood. Specified subset: CD45RA+ positively selected. The receptors come from a man younger than 30 in good health.

The gene calls are TRBV13 and TRBJ1-1, with D uncertain. Trimming took 5 bases from V and 1 from J, leaving 17 bases between them. The CDR3 is 16 residues long. Germline V gene data show CDR1 as PRHDT and CDR2 as FYEKMQ (reference sequence). CDR3 nucleotide sequence: TGTGCCAGCAGCCCCCTTGGGGAGTTGGAGAACACTGAAGCTTTCTTT. Protein product: CASSPLGELENTEAFF.

V gene TRBV5-1 combines with J gene TRBJ2-2, with D unclear. V was pared by 2 bases and J by 2 bases, with 10 bases between. The CDR3 sequence is 15 residues long. Germline V gene data show CDR1 as SGHRS and CDR2 as YFSETQ. The CDR3 sequence is CASSFLSGNTGELFF. The CDR3 nucleotides are TGCGCCAGCAGCTTTCTATCTGGAAACACCGGGGAGCTGTTTTTT.

The chain joins TRBV28 to TRBJ2-7, with 7 bases identical to TRBD2. V was pared by 7 bases and J by 0 bases, with 9 bases of the junction left unmatched. CDR1 is MDHEN, CDR2 SYDVKM, per germline. There are 15 residues in the CDR3. The CDR3 here is CASTLGGYSSYEQYF. The DNA for the CDR3 is TGTGCCAGCACCCTCGGGGGGTATAGCTCCTACGAGCAGTACTTC.